The entry below describes one T cell receptor (beta chain). This sample is drawn from a study of blood T cell repertoires in COVID-19. After removal of 3 bases from V and 8 bases from J, the junction contained 7 bases not matched to a gene. The CDR3 length is 14 residues. Germline CDR1 MDHEN, CDR2 SYDVKM. Repertoires were generated with immunoSEQ multiplex PCR, while TCRdb's copy carries only in-frame clones and drops some. The sample records over 95,000 clones, 85% being singletons. This chain joins TRBV28 and TRBJ1-2, with 9 nucleotides matching TRBD1. The sequence derives from a human donor in a cohort sampled during active COVID-19. What was sequenced was peripheral blood. CDR3 sequence: CASSFGTGTLGYTF. DNA for the CDR3: TGTGCCAGCAGTTTCGGGACAGGGACCCTAGGCTACACCTTC.